The next 27 T cell receptor beta chains were all read from a single sample in a study of OX40 agonist ivuxolimab in advanced cancers. Sequencing used immunoSEQ multiplex PCR; TCRdb keeps in-frame clones, though not all of them. The repertoire holds some 100,000 clones, with around 84% as singletons. Source: CD4+ or CD8+ T cells sorted from blood, taken in a trial of the OX40 agonist ivuxolimab. These receptors came from an adult with an advanced solid tumor such as melanoma, head and neck, liver or kidney cancer.

Regarding this clone: Its ends do not fully match the called genes, so a read error is possible. The chain links TRBV7-2 to TRBJ2-7; no definite D call. This CDR3 region has 12 residues. Per the germline V gene, CDR1 is SGHTA and CDR2 is FQGNSA. The CDR3, as DNA: TGTGCCAGCAGCTTAGAGGTGGGCCCGAGGTGGTTC. It translates to CASSLEVGPRWF.

The chain couples TRBV7-2 to TRBJ1-2, with D maybe TRBD1 (5 bases). CDR1 SGHTA and CDR2 FQGNSA come from the germline V gene. V gave up 1 base and J gave up 5 bases, with 11 bases separating them. The CDR3 is 14 amino acids. The CDR3 reads CASSLGQNSYGYTF. CDR3 DNA sequence: TGTGCCAGCAGCTTAGGACAGAACTCTTATGGCTACACCTTC.

The genes are TRBV7-3 and TRBJ2-7, with D maybe TRBD1 (6 bases). Trimming removed 5 bases from V and 3 bases from J, with 11 bases in between. This CDR3 is 13 amino acids long. CDR1 SGHTA and CDR2 FQGTGA come from the germline V gene. The CDR3 DNA is TGTGCCAGCAGCCACTCGACAGGCTACGAGCAGTACTTC. Its translation is CASSHSTGYEQYF.

The V gene is TRBV9, the J gene TRBJ1-3; a weak D match, TRBD1 (5 bases). Germline V gene lookup returns CDR1 SGDLS and CDR2 YYNGEE. This CDR3 has 19 residues. V lost 0 bases and J 0 bases, leaving 19 bases between the germline ends. DNA of the CDR3: TGTGCCAGCAGCGTAGACCTGGGGGTAGGGGCCAACTCTGGAAACACCATATATTTT. Encoded protein: CASSVDLGVGANSGNTIYF. The variable domain in full, completed from reference TRBV9 and TRBJ1-3, reads DSGVTQTPKHLITATGQRVTLRCSPRSGDLSVYWYQQSLDQGLQFLIQYYNGEERAKGNILERFSAQQFPDLHSELNLSSLELGDSALYFCASSVDLGVGANSGNTIYFGEGSWLTVV.

The rearrangement uses TRBV12-5 and TRBJ1-5; 7 nucleotides agree with TRBD1. There are 14 residues in the CDR3. The ends lost 5 bases at V and 6 bases at J; junction bases unmatched: 7. Per germline, CDR1 LGHNT and CDR2 FRNRAP. CDR3: CASGIGGSSQPQHF. The DNA of the CDR3 is TGTGCTAGTGGTATAGGGGGCAGTAGTCAGCCCCAGCATTTT.

Comment on this clone: Other DNA sequences in the same sample also yield this CDR3. The chain combines TRBV7-8 with TRBJ1-1; 7 nucleotides agree with TRBD1. The junction had 4 bases not matched to a gene; V was cut back by 3 bases and J by 0 bases. The CDR3 sequence is 15 residues long. CDR1 SGHVS and CDR2 FQNEAQ come from the germline V gene. The CDR3 loop reads CASSFSTGMNTEAFF. CDR3 bases: TGTGCCAGCAGCTTCTCGACAGGGATGAACACTGAAGCTTTCTTT.

The J gene is TRBJ2-5, the V gene TRBV2; the D gene is possibly TRBD1 (5 bases). Trimming shortened V by 7 bases and J by 0 bases, and 9 bases separated the two germline ends. The CDR3 runs 13 residues. Germline CDR1 and CDR2: SNHLY and FYNNEI. The CDR3 DNA reads as TGTGCCAGCAATCGACAGTACCAAGAGACCCAGTACTTC. Encoded protein: CASNRQYQETQYF.

V usage is TRBV6-5 and J usage is TRBJ2-1; D gene uncertain. The V end lost 4 bases, the J end lost 6 bases, and 4 bases lay between the germline ends. The CDR3 covers 11 residues. Germline V gene sequence: CDR1 MNHEY, CDR2 SVGAGI. The CDR3: CASSWRNEQFF. CDR3 nucleotide sequence: TGTGCCAGCAGTTGGCGCAATGAGCAGTTCTTC.

CDR3 amino acids: CASSLVDRANTEAFF. The DNA of the CDR3 is TGTGCCAGCAGCTTGGTTGACAGGGCGAACACTGAAGCTTTCTTT. The chain links TRBV5-6 to TRBJ1-1; 7 nucleotides line up with TRBD1. The V gene's germline CDR1 is SGHDT and CDR2 YYEEEE. J lost 1 base, V lost 0 bases, and 3 bases had no gene match. The CDR3 is 15 amino acids.

This chain links TRBV6-5 with TRBJ2-3; D is ambiguous. Per germline, CDR1 MNHEY and CDR2 SVGAGI. Deletions cut 8 bases from V and 2 bases from J, with 8 bases between. The CDR3 covers 12 residues. The CDR3 nucleotides are TGTGCCAGCGAGGAGTCCACAGATACGCAGTATTTT. Amino acids: CASEESTDTQYF.

V is TRBV18 and J is TRBJ2-2; the match to TRBD1 covers 9 bases. The CDR3 extends over 15 amino acids. CDR1 is KGHSH, CDR2 LQKENI, per germline. The trim removed 3 bases at V and 2 bases at J, leaving 1 base unmatched. This CDR3 is CASSPGQGNTGELFF. CDR3 nucleotides: TGTGCCAGCTCACCGGGACAGGGTAACACCGGGGAGCTGTTTTTT.

This sequence joins TRBV18 and TRBJ1-1; possibly TRBD1 for D (5 bases). The V gene lost 6 bases and the J gene lost 1 base, with 15 bases spanning the gap. The CDR3 has 15 residues. CDR1 and CDR2 from the germline V gene are KGHSH and LQKENI. For the CDR3, the DNA is TGTGCCAGCTCGTCGATTCAGGGTAGGAACACTGAAGCTTTCTTT. Its translation: CASSSIQGRNTEAFF.

The V call is TRBV7-2, the J call TRBJ1-5, with D unclear. CDR3 length equals 13 residues. V was shortened by 1 base and J by 5 bases, with 6 bases between the two germline ends. Germline V gene data show CDR1 as SGHTA and CDR2 as FQGNSA. Written as DNA, the CDR3 is TGTGCCAGCAGCTTAGGTTGGGATCAGCCCCAGCATTTT. Translated, it gives CASSLGWDQPQHF.

This chain connects TRBV29-1 to TRBJ2-3; TRBD1 is a possible D gene (7 bases). The ends were cut back, 3 bases at V and 4 bases at J, with 8 bases in the middle. Germline values: CDR1 SQVTM, CDR2 ANQGSEA. This CDR3 contains 12 residues. The CDR3 sequence: CSVDRGADTQYF. DNA for the CDR3: TGCAGCGTTGACAGGGGGGCAGATACGCAGTATTTT.

The rearrangement joins TRBV11-2 to TRBJ2-5; the match to TRBD1 covers 8 bases. The CDR3 consists of 17 residues. Unmatched junction bases numbered 12, after V lost 1 base and J lost 5 bases. CDR1 SGHAT and CDR2 FQNNGV come from the germline V gene. CDR3 DNA: TGTGCCAGCAGCTTAGGAGCTGGGGCAGGGGGCGTCGAGACCCAGTACTTC. Amino acids: CASSLGAGAGGVETQYF.

This clone was picked up a small number of times. The rearrangement links TRBV28 to TRBJ1-1; no clear D gene. Germline assignment: CDR1 MDHEN and CDR2 SYDVKM. The CDR3 extends over 13 amino acids. Deletions cut 1 base from V and 9 bases from J, with 12 bases between. CDR3: CASSLFYGIKAFF. For the CDR3, the DNA is TGTGCCAGCAGTTTATTCTACGGGATTAAAGCTTTCTTT.

CDR3 sequence reads: CASSLGQGWEKLFF. The CDR3 nucleotides read TGTGCCAGCAGTTTGGGACAGGGGTGGGAAAAACTGTTTTTT. This chain links TRBV28 with TRBJ1-4; TRBD1 aligns across 10 bases. J gave up 8 bases and V 3 bases, and 3 bases lay outside the gene matches. This CDR3 spans 14 amino acids. The germline CDR1 and CDR2 sequences are MDHEN and SYDVKM.

This clone occurred a few times. This rearrangement joins TRBV7-9 to TRBJ1-1, with TRBD1 as a possible D gene (5 bases). The CDR3 contains 15 residues. Germline V lookup: CDR1 SEHNR, CDR2 FQNEAQ (reference sequence). Deletions cut 7 bases from V and 2 bases from J, with 17 bases between. The CDR3 protein is CASTSRGRANTEAFF. CDR3 in DNA: TGTGCCAGCACCTCCCGGGGGAGGGCCAACACTGAAGCTTTCTTT.

This CDR3 reads CASSEREVNTEAFF. DNA for the CDR3: TGTGCCAGCAGTGAGAGGGAGGTGAACACTGAAGCTTTCTTT. The rearrangement uses TRBV2 and TRBJ1-1; D is ambiguous. Germline CDR1 is SNHLY and CDR2 is FYNNEI. Trimming stripped 3 bases from V and 0 bases from J, with 8 bases between. CDR3 length: 14 residues.

V usage is TRBV5-1 and J usage is TRBJ2-7; D is unresolved. This CDR3 comprises 13 residues. Looked up from germline, CDR1 is SGHRS and CDR2 is YFSETQ. Trimming cost V 5 bases and J 1 base, with 10 bases left between them. The CDR3 here is CASRPDASYEQYV. CDR3 DNA sequence: TGCGCCAGCAGGCCCGACGCGTCCTACGAGCAGTACGTC.

The genes are TRBV4-1 and TRBJ1-1; 10 nucleotides align to TRBD1. This CDR3 region has 15 residues. CDR1 MGHRA and CDR2 YSYEKL come from the germline V gene. V was pared by 4 bases and J by 5 bases, with 7 bases of the junction left unmatched. CDR3 protein: CASSRGGQGRTEAFF. Written as DNA, the CDR3 is TGCGCCAGCAGCCGGGGGGGACAGGGGAGAACTGAAGCTTTCTTT.

The V gene is TRBV7-9, the J gene TRBJ2-6; D perhaps matches TRBD1 (6 bases). Trimming stripped 5 bases from V and 0 bases from J, with 20 bases between. Germline V lookup: CDR1 SEHNR, CDR2 FQNEAQ (reference sequence). CDR3 length: 19 residues. DNA for the CDR3: TGTGCCAGCAGCCAAATACAGGGCCGTCTCTTCTCTGGGGCCAACGTCCTGACTTTC. Protein product: CASSQIQGRLFSGANVLTF.

This chain joins TRBV2 and TRBJ2-3; 14 bases map to TRBD2. Germline loops: CDR1 SNHLY, CDR2 FYNNEI. The CDR3 has 16 amino acids. The V segment lost 4 bases and the J segment 3 bases; nucleotides outside the gene matches: 3. CDR3 bases: TGTGCCAGCAGTGTAGGACTAGCGGGGGGAACAGATACGCAGTATTTT. It yields the protein CASSVGLAGGTDTQYF.

V gene TRBV5-1 combines with J gene TRBJ2-1; D is perhaps TRBD1 or TRBD2 (6 bases each). Deletions cut 5 bases from V and 0 bases from J, with 12 bases between. CDR3 length: 15 residues. The germline gives CDR1 SGHRS, CDR2 YFSETQ. The CDR3 reads CASRVGGGSYNEQFF. DNA for the CDR3: TGCGCCAGCAGAGTGGGGGGCGGCTCCTACAATGAGCAGTTCTTC.

V is TRBV10-3 and J is TRBJ1-5; 9 nucleotides agree with TRBD1. The V segment lost 5 bases and the J segment 6 bases; nucleotides outside the gene matches: 5. CDR3 size: 14 residues. Germline CDR1 is ENHRY and CDR2 is SYGVKD. The CDR3 region is CAISSDRGGQPQHF. The CDR3 DNA follows: TGTGCCATCAGTTCTGACAGGGGGGGTCAGCCCCAGCATTTT.

V gene TRBV6-6 combines with J gene TRBJ1-1; tentative D call: TRBD1 (6 bases). The CDR3 covers 14 residues. Trimming shortened V by 1 base and J by 5 bases, and 11 bases separated the two germline ends. Germline V gives CDR1 MNHNY, CDR2 SVGAGI (reference sequence). The CDR3 coding sequence is TGTGCCAGCAGTTACTATGTTCAGGGGACTGAAGCTTTCTTT. Translated, it gives CASSYYVQGTEAFF.

The V gene is TRBV7-9, the J gene TRBJ1-1; D remains unclear. The length of the CDR3 is 15 residues. V shed 0 bases and J shed 1 base, with 9 bases lying between them. CDR1 is SEHNR and CDR2 is FQNEAQ in the germline V gene (reference sequence). Here the CDR3 reads CASSLARAANTEAFF. CDR3 in DNA: TGTGCCAGCAGCTTAGCTAGGGCCGCGAACACTGAAGCTTTCTTT.